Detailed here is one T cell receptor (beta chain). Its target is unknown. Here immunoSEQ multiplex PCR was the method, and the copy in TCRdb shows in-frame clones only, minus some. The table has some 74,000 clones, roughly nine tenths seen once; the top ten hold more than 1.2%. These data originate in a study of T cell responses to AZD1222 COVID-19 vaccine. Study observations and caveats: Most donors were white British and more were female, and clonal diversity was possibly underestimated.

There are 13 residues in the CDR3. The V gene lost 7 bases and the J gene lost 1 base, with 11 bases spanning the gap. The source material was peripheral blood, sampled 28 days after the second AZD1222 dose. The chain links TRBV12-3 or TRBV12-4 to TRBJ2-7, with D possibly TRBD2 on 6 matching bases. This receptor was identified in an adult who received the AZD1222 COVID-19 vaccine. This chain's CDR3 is CASMGGDSYEQYF. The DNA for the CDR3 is TGTGCCAGCATGGGCGGGGATTCCTACGAGCAGTACTTC.